This T cell receptor (beta chain) was identified during a study of T cells in localized non-small cell lung cancer. Clones were sequenced by immunoSEQ multiplex PCR, and TCRdb holds only the in-frame ones, with some missing. The sample comprises tens of thousands of clones, roughly four fifths of which are singletons, and 17% rests with the top ten. The CDR3 consists of 15 residues. The germline V gene has CDR1 SGHDT and CDR2 YYEEEE. V was pared by 4 bases and J by 2 bases, with 16 bases between. General observations from the study: Higher blood T cell density went with longer overall survival. When the top 100 tumor clones were examined, a median around 61 of them also appeared in the adjacent lung, which was paired and uninvolved. There was higher T cell clonality in uninvolved adjacent lung than in tumor, and it was highest there. The study sequenced only one region of the tumor. As a result, intratumor heterogeneity could not be excluded and remains possible.

This clone was picked up a small number of times. Its antigen is not identified. This specimen consisted of peripheral blood, obtained before any cancer treatment. The chain is built from TRBV5-6 and TRBJ2-7, with TRBD2 as a possible D gene (6 bases). This clonotype originated in an older male donor with stage III squamous cell lung carcinoma. CDR3 protein: CASSPWGGGTYEQYF. The CDR3 nucleotides are TGTGCCAGCAGCCCCTGGGGTGGGGGGACCTACGAGCAGTACTTC.